This T cell receptor (beta chain) was identified during a study of Graves' ophthalmopathy and Graves' hyperthyroidism. Study-wide context: Pretreatment peripheral blood was obtained at initial diagnosis. Overall study findings and caveats: Blood shared most expanded thyroid clonotypes above 0.001 frequency.

The CDR3 extends over 12 amino acids. Trimming pared 5 bases from V and 3 bases from J, leaving 7 bases between. Germline V CDR1 and CDR2: SEHNR, FQNEAQ (reference sequence). In the case of this clonotype: Antigen specificity is unknown.

Amplified TCR beta CDR3 regions were obtained using RNA transcripts as template. An initial RT-PCR round employing HTBI primers preceded a second-round multiplex PCR. TCRdb reprocessed the multiplex PCR reads with MiXCR, giving one entry per CDR3 protein. The data contain fewer than 70,000 distinct CDR3 sequences, approximately 50% of them singletons. Sequences were obtained from peripheral blood. V is TRBV7-9 and J is TRBJ1-1; D ambiguous. The TCR comes from an adult woman with Graves' ophthalmopathy. The CDR3 DNA follows: TGTGCCAGCAGCCCCCGGGACACTGAAGCTTTCTTT. It translates to CASSPRDTEAFF.